This T cell receptor (beta chain) was identified during a study of blood T cell repertoires in COVID-19 (dated by TCRdb to about 2020). Some background on the complete study: Samples from collaborators originated in the United States, Italy and Spain and spanned both the acute and convalescent phases of COVID-19. The prospective study material was composed of cDNA or gDNA derived from T cells, B-cell-depleted T cells, or PBMCs. The dataset comprised deeply sampled blood TCRbeta repertoires from subjects exposed to, actively infected with, or recovered from COVID-19. The repertoires were released in a freely available public database intended as a resource for research on the immune response to SARS-CoV-2. The samples were drawn from the first 160 participants of the ongoing ImmuneRACE study and from roughly 1,300 subjects provided by 6 global collaborators. The sample metadata nearly always contained a de-identified subject ID, COVID-19 status, age in years and sex. Where HLA class I and class II types were available, the types were taken from metadata supplied by the sample provider, not from assay-based typing. General findings and caveats noted by the study authors: How much clinical and demographic metadata was included differed by source and by participant, and the metadata was provided uncurated.

The immunoSEQ Assay, a bias-controlled multiplex PCR, was used to amplify TCRbeta CDR3 regions from genomic DNA. In the authors' own workflow: Within the assay, amplification of reference gene primers was used to estimate how many nucleated cells each sample contained. To quantify the absolute abundance of each unique TCRbeta CDR3 rearrangement, sequence reads were collapsed and filtered. For each sample, productive Simpson clonality was calculated as the square root of Simpson's diversity index over productive rearrangements. TCRdb re-hosts the immuneACCESS table, in-frame sequences only. Its copies lack some clones; in the studies checked, an unresolved V gene accounts for under half of them, and the cause for the rest is not known. From that table come the V and J calls and clone size; the DNA was used to work out D and trimming. This sample has 35,000 to 45,000 clones in its table, and about 90% of those were observed once. The ten largest make up 20% of the sample.

With respect to this clone: Its antigen specificity is not known. No per-base quality is available; no much larger clone lies one base away.

The CDR3, cysteine through phenylalanine, is 14 amino acids long. Of the read, only the CDR3 DNA is kept; its 42 bases are in frame from base 1. CDR1 and CDR2 are drawn from the germline V gene: MNHEY, SVGAGI. The trim is 3 bases for V and 1 base for J, with a gap of 9 bases between the germline ends. Each collaborating institution followed its own protocols to collect whole blood in K2EDTA tubes. Collaborator samples were shipped for TCRbeta analysis as frozen whole blood, isolated PBMCs, or DNA extracted from either sample type. The rearranged chain carries TRBV6-5 and TRBJ1-1, with the D gene call left open. What was sequenced was peripheral blood. The TCR originated in a man between 60 and 75 years old with acute or convalescent COVID-19. Here is the DNA: TGTGCCAGCAGTTATGGACTACGGAACACTGAAGCTTTCTTT. It encodes CASSYGLRNTEAFF.